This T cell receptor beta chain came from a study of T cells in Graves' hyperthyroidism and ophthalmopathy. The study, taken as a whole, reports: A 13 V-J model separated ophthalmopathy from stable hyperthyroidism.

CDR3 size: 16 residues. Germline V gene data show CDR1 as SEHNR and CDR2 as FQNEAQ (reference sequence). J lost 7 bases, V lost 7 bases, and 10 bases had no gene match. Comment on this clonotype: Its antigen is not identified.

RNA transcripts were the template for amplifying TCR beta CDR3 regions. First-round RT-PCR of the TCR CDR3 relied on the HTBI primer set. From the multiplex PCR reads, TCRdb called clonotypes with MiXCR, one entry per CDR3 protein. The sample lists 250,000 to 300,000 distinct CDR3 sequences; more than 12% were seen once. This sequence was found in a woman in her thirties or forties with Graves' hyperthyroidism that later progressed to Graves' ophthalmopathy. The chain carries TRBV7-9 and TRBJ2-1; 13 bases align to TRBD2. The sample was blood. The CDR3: CASIHPGLAGVNEQFF. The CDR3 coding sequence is TGTGCCAGCATCCACCCCGGACTAGCGGGAGTGAATGAGCAGTTCTTC. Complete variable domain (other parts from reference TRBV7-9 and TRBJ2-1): DTGVSQNPRHKITKRGQNVTFRCDPISEHNRLYWYRQTLGQGPEFLTYFQNEAQLEKSRLLSDRFSAERPKGSFSTLEIQRTEQGDSAMYLCASIHPGLAGVNEQFFGPGTRLTVL.